What follows are 26 T cell receptor beta chains derived from one specimen sequenced in a study of technical replicates of blood from several donors. Method: immunoSEQ multiplex PCR; TCRdb's copy keeps in-frame clones and lacks some. The sample has tens of thousands of clones, around 93% seen once. Source material: T cells isolated from PBMCs. The origin of the receptors is a human donor in good health.

The chain uses TRBV19 and TRBJ1-5; tentative D call: TRBD1 (6 bases). The germline gives CDR1 LNHDA, CDR2 SQIVND (reference sequence). The V end was cut by 0 bases, the J end by 7 bases, with 16 bases between. The CDR3 loop spans 16 amino acids. In DNA form, the CDR3 reads TGTGCCAGTAGTATAGACCCAGGGGTTCGTGCGCAGCCCCAGCATTTT. The encoded protein is CASSIDPGVRAQPQHF.

The chain combines TRBV11-2 with TRBJ1-1, with D hard to call. Trimming took 1 base from V and 3 from J, leaving 12 bases between them. Germline V gene lookup returns CDR1 SGHAT and CDR2 FQNNGV. The CDR3 is made up of 15 amino acids. CDR3 protein: CASSLVGREDTEAFF. CDR3 nucleotide sequence: TGTGCCAGCAGCTTAGTAGGGCGGGAGGACACTGAAGCTTTCTTT.

This chain uses TRBV2 with TRBJ1-1; D not resolved. Trimming shortened V by 8 bases and J by 6 bases, and 7 bases separated the two germline ends. Germline V gene data show CDR1 as SNHLY and CDR2 as FYNNEI. The CDR3 length is 10 residues. The CDR3 protein is CASQVAEAFF. As DNA, the CDR3 is TGTGCCAGCCAGGTTGCTGAAGCTTTCTTT. The full variable domain, completed using reference TRBV2 and TRBJ1-1, is EPEVTQTPSHQVTQMGQEVILRCVPISNHLYFYWYRQILGQKVEFLVSFYNNEISEKSEIFDDQFSVERPDGSNFTLKIRSTKLEDSAMYFCASQVAEAFFGQGTRLTVV.

The rearrangement joins TRBV19 to TRBJ2-1, with a tentative D call TRBD1 (5 bases). Germline V gene data show CDR1 as LNHDA and CDR2 as SQIVND (reference sequence). This CDR3 is built from 13 residues. Trimming took off 1 base at V and 15 bases at J, with 16 bases between the two ends. This CDR3 is CASSIGLQDRVFF. The DNA for the CDR3 is TGTGCCAGTAGTATAGGCCTACAGGATCGGGTGTTCTTC.

The genes are TRBV5-1 and TRBJ2-7; perhaps TRBD1 as D (6 bases). V was pared by 0 bases and J by 3 bases, with 16 bases between. CDR1 and CDR2 from the germline V gene are SGHRS and YFSETQ. The CDR3 extends over 16 amino acids. The CDR3 nucleotides are TGCGCCAGCAGCTTGGGGGGGTCAGGGGCCTACTACGAGCAGTACTTC. This codes for CASSLGGSGAYYEQYF.

This chain uses TRBV27 with TRBJ1-2; no definite D call. Germline assignment: CDR1 MNHEY and CDR2 SMNVEV (reference sequence). V was trimmed by 7 bases and J by 6 bases, leaving 18 bases between them. This CDR3 comprises 14 residues. The CDR3 nucleotides read TGTGCCAGCACTCGGGCTCGCGGGGAGGATGGCTACACCTTC. Its translation is CASTRARGEDGYTF.

The rearrangement uses TRBV30 and TRBJ1-5, with 7 bases lining up with TRBD1. The CDR3 is 17 residues long. Per the germline V gene, CDR1 is GTSNPN and CDR2 is SVGIG (reference sequence). J gave up 0 bases and V 0 bases, and 8 bases lay outside the gene matches. CDR3 amino acids: CAWSVSQGTHSNQPQHF. The CDR3 nucleotides read TGTGCCTGGAGTGTTTCACAGGGGACTCATAGCAATCAGCCCCAGCATTTT. The variable domain in full, with the rest retrieved from reference TRBV30 and TRBJ1-5, is SQTIHQWPATLVQPVGSPLSLECTVEGTSNPNLYWYRQAAGRGLQLLFYSVGIGQISSEVPQNLSASRPQDRQFILSSKKLLLSDSGFYLCAWSVSQGTHSNQPQHFGDGTRLSIL.

The chain carries TRBV9 and TRBJ1-2, with TRBD1 as a possible D gene (5 bases). Trimming removed 0 bases at V and 3 bases at J, with 9 bases between. The CDR3 is 14 residues long. The germline CDR1 and CDR2 sequences are SGDLS and YYNGEE. As DNA, the CDR3 is TGTGCCAGCAGCGTAGGGGGAGGGGACTATGGCTACACCTTC. Protein: CASSVGGGDYGYTF.

The genes are TRBV28 and TRBJ1-5; no clear D gene. Looked up from germline, CDR1 is MDHEN and CDR2 is SYDVKM. Trimming shortened V by 5 bases and J by 6 bases, and 11 bases separated the two germline ends. The CDR3 runs 13 residues. Here the CDR3 reads CASSRIPPQPQHF. As DNA, the CDR3 is TGTGCCAGCAGTCGTATCCCCCCTCAGCCCCAGCATTTT.

The gene calls are TRBV10-1 and TRBJ2-1; 8 bases are shared with TRBD2. CDR3 length: 15 amino acids. The germline gives CDR1 WNHNN, CDR2 SYGVQD (reference sequence). With 11 bases clipped from V and 3 bases from J, the junction kept 12 bases outside the gene matches. CDR3 sequence reads: CASGEFGGDYNEQFF. The CDR3 bases are TGCGCCTCCGGCGAGTTCGGGGGGGACTACAATGAGCAGTTCTTC.

The gene calls are TRBV16 and TRBJ2-7; D perhaps matches TRBD1 (6 bases). V shed 0 bases and J shed 2 bases, with 14 bases lying between them. CDR1 KGHSY and CDR2 FQNENV come from the germline V gene. The CDR3 sequence is 16 residues long. CDR3 in DNA: TGTGCCAGCAGCCAATCAGCAGGGGTTGGAACCTACGAGCAGTACTTC. Translated, it gives CASSQSAGVGTYEQYF.

This rearrangement joins TRBV5-1 to TRBJ2-5; no definite D call. The CDR3 is made up of 11 amino acids. Trimming pared 0 bases from V and 5 bases from J, leaving 2 bases between. The germline V gene has CDR1 SGHRS and CDR2 YFSETQ. The CDR3 DNA follows: TGCGCCAGCAGCTTGGCGGAGACCCAGTACTTC. This sequence encodes CASSLAETQYF.

V usage is TRBV27 and J usage is TRBJ1-1; 8 nucleotides line up with TRBD1. Germline lookup yields CDR1 MNHEY and CDR2 SMNVEV (reference sequence). Unmatched junction bases numbered 10, after V lost 5 bases and J lost 5 bases. The CDR3 totals 15 residues. CDR3 loop: CASSPGTGGWTEAFF. Written as DNA, the CDR3 is TGTGCCAGCAGTCCCGGAACAGGGGGGTGGACTGAAGCTTTCTTT.

In its sample, this clone was seen once. This chain joins TRBV11-2 and TRBJ2-5, with D unresolved. The ends were cut back, 5 bases at V and 5 bases at J, with 15 bases in the middle. Per the germline V gene, CDR1 is SGHAT and CDR2 is FQNNGV. This CDR3 has 14 residues. The CDR3 DNA reads as TGTGCCAGCAGCCTCAATCCGAGGATCGAGACCCAGTACTTC. Translation: CASSLNPRIETQYF.

This sequence joins TRBV9 and TRBJ1-1, with 7 bases matching TRBD1. Losses at the gene ends were 0 bases for V and 1 base for J; bases not matched to a gene: 3. This CDR3 contains 15 residues. The germline gives CDR1 SGDLS, CDR2 YYNGEE. CDR3 region: CASSVGGTANTEAFF. Here the CDR3 DNA reads TGTGCCAGCAGCGTAGGAGGGACAGCGAACACTGAAGCTTTCTTT.

The chain joins TRBV6-5 to TRBJ1-2; unclear D gene. This CDR3 comprises 12 residues. Germline values: CDR1 MNHEY, CDR2 SVGAGI. Deletions cut 6 bases from V and 2 bases from J, with 7 bases between. The CDR3 nucleotides read TGTGCCAGCAGACTAGACAACTATGGCTACACCTTC. Residues: CASRLDNYGYTF.

The chain uses TRBV5-1 and TRBJ2-7; 12 nucleotides match TRBD1. The CDR3 spans 15 residues. Germline-derived CDR1 and CDR2 are SGHRS and YFSETQ. Trimming cost V 4 bases and J 7 bases; bases outside gene matches: 9. CDR3 in amino acids: CASSLRDRGPREQYF. The CDR3 DNA sequence: TGCGCCAGCAGCCTCCGGGACAGGGGGCCAAGGGAGCAGTACTTC.

The chain links TRBV4-2 to TRBJ2-7, with D maybe TRBD2 (6 bases). The CDR3 sequence is 15 residues long. Looked up from germline, CDR1 is LGHNA and CDR2 is YNFKEQ. Trimming stripped 1 base from V and 5 bases from J, with 15 bases between. The CDR3 loop is CASSQGPSEWDEQYF. The CDR3, as DNA: TGTGCCAGCAGCCAAGGTCCTAGCGAGTGGGACGAGCAGTACTTC.

This clone has at least ten counts. This rearrangement joins TRBV5-6 to TRBJ2-7; unclear D gene. Germline-derived CDR1 and CDR2 are SGHDT and YYEEEE. CDR3 length equals 14 residues. V lost 4 bases, J lost 10 bases, and 21 bases lay in between. This chain's CDR3 is CASSRPARPTRQYF. The CDR3 DNA reads TGTGCCAGCAGCCGGCCAGCGAGGCCTACACGTCAGTACTTC.

About this clone: One end of the junction is discordant with germline, which a read error may explain. This rearrangement joins TRBV7-7 to TRBJ2-6, with 8 bases matching TRBD1. The CDR3 has 18 amino acids. Germline CDR1 SSHAT, CDR2 FNYEAQ (reference sequence). CDR3: CASSSIPGGAAGANVLTF. The DNA for the CDR3 is TGTGCTAGCAGCTCTATCCCAGGGGGCGCGGCTGGGGCCAACGTCCTGACTTTC. The full variable domain, in which reference TRBV7-7 and TRBJ2-6 provide the parts outside the CDR3, is GAGVSQSPRYKVTKRGQDVTLRCDPISSHATLYWYQQALGQGPEFLTYFNYEAQPDKSGLPSDRFSAERPEGSISTLTIQRTEQRDSAMYRCASSSIPGGAAGANVLTFGAGSRLTVL.

The chain couples TRBV4-2 to TRBJ1-5; D gene ambiguous. The CDR3 is 14 amino acids. Deletions cut 0 bases from V and 6 bases from J, with 9 bases between. Germline CDR1 LGHNA, CDR2 YNFKEQ. CDR3 in DNA: TGTGCCAGCAGCCAAGATAGCGGTGTTCAGCCCCAGCATTTT. Its protein product is CASSQDSGVQPQHF.

The gene calls are TRBV21-1 and TRBJ2-7; the table gives TRBD2 as D, unverified against the DNA. TRBV21-1 is shown as a pseudogene. The CDR3 is 15 amino acids. Here the CDR3 reads CASRQKGRGSHEQYF. CDR3 sequence (DNA): TGTGCCAGCAGGCAAAAAGGTAGAGGGAGCCACGAGCAGTACTTC.

The rearrangement uses TRBV29-1 and TRBJ1-1; tentative D call: TRBD1 (5 bases). The CDR3 has 14 amino acids. V was trimmed by 4 bases and J by 4 bases, leaving 16 bases between them. Germline values: CDR1 SQVTM, CDR2 ANQGSEA. Here the CDR3 reads CSVGAGGLRTEAFF. CDR3 DNA sequence: TGCAGCGTTGGGGCCGGGGGGTTGCGCACTGAAGCTTTCTTT.

The CDR3: CASSPPSRDRRYTF. The CDR3 coding sequence is TGTGCCAGCAGTCCCCCATCCAGAGACAGACGCTACACCTTC. This sequence joins TRBV28 and TRBJ1-2; maybe TRBD1 (5 bases). Germline V gene lookup returns CDR1 MDHEN and CDR2 SYDVKM. CDR3 size: 14 residues. The V gene lost 5 bases and the J gene lost 9 bases, with 19 bases spanning the gap.

A single count supports this clone. The V and J genes are TRBV7-7 and TRBJ2-1; 10 nucleotides match TRBD2. Germline V gives CDR1 SSHAT, CDR2 FNYEAQ (reference sequence). This CDR3 has 17 residues. J lost 4 bases, V lost 5 bases, and 11 bases had no gene match. The CDR3 protein is CASSPHLGLAVYNEQFF. CDR3 nucleotides: TGTGCCAGCAGCCCTCACCTCGGACTAGCGGTATACAATGAGCAGTTCTTC.

This clone has only one observation. The chain recombines TRBV6-1 with TRBJ2-7; TRBD2 is a possible D gene (6 bases). V was pared by 6 bases and J by 6 bases, with 18 bases between. Germline V gene sequence: CDR1 MNHNS, CDR2 SASEGT. This CDR3 region has 14 residues. The CDR3 DNA is TGTGCCAGCAGCTCGGGACTCCAATCCATCGAGCAGTACTTC. This translates into CASSSGLQSIEQYF.